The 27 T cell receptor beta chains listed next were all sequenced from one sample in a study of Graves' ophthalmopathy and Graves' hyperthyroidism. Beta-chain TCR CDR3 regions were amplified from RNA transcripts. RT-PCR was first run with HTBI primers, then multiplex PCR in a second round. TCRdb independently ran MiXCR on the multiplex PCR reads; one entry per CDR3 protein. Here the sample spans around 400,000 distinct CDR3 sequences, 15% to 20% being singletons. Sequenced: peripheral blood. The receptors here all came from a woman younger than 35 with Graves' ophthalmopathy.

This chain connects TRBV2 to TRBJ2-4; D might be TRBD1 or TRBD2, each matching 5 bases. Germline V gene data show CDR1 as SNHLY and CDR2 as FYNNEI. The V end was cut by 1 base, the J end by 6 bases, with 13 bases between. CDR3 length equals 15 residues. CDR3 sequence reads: CASSEGDLWGNIQYF. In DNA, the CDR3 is TGTGCCAGCAGTGAAGGGGACCTCTGGGGAAACATTCAGTACTTC. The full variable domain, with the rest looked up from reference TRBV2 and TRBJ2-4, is EPEVTQTPSHQVTQMGQEVILRCVPISNHLYFYWYRQILGQKVEFLVSFYNNEISEKSEIFDDQFSVERPDGSNFTLKIRSTKLEDSAMYFCASSEGDLWGNIQYFGAGTRLSVL.

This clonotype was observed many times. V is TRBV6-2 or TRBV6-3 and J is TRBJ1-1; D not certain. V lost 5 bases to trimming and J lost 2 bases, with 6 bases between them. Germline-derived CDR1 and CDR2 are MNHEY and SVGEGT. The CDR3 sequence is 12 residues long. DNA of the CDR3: TGTGCCAGCAGTCTTTATAACACTGAAGCTTTCTTT. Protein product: CASSLYNTEAFF.

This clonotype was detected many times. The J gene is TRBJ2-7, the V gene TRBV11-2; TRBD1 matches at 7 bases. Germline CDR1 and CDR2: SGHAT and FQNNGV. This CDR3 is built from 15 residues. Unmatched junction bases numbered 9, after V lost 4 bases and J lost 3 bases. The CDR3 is CASSSPETGNYEQYF. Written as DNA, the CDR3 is TGTGCCAGCAGCTCCCCCGAGACAGGGAACTACGAGCAGTACTTC.

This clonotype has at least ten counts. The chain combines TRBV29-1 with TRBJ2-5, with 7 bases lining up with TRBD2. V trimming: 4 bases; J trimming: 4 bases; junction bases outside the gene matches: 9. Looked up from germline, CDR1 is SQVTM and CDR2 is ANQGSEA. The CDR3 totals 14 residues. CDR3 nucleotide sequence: TGCAGCGTTGGAGAAAGAGGGAGGGGAGAGACCCAGTACTTC. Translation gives CSVGERGRGETQYF.

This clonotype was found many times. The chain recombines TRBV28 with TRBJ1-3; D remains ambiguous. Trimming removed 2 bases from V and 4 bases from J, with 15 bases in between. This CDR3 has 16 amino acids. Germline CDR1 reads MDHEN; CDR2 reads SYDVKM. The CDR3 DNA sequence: TGTGCCAGCAGTTTAATGGGAGGGCGTCAAGGAAACACCATATATTTT. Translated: CASSLMGGRQGNTIYF. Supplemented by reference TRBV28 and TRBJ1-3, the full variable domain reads DVKVTQSSRYLVKRTGEKVFLECVQDMDHENMFWYRQDPGLGLRLIYFSYDVKMKEKGDIPEGYSVSREKKERFSLILESASTNQTSMYLCASSLMGGRQGNTIYFGEGSWLTVV.

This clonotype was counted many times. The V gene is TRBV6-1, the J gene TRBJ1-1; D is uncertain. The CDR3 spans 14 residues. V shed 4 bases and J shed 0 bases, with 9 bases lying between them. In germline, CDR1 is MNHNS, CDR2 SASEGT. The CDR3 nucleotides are TGTGCCAGCAGTGTAGTGGGATTGAACACTGAAGCTTTCTTT. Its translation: CASSVVGLNTEAFF.

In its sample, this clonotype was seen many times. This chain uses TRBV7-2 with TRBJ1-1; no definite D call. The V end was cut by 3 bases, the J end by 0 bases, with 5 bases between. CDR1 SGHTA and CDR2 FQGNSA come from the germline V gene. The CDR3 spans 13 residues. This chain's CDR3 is CASSFEMNTEAFF. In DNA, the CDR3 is TGTGCCAGCAGCTTTGAGATGAACACTGAAGCTTTCTTT.

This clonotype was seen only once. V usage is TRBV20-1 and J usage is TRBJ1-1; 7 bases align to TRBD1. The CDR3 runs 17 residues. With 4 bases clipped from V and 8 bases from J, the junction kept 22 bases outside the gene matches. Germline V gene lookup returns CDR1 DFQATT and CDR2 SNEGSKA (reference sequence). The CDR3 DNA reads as TGCAGTGCTAAGATGACAGGGCTTTTGTTAGGCCTAGGAGAAGCTTTCTTT. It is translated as CSAKMTGLLLGLGEAFF.

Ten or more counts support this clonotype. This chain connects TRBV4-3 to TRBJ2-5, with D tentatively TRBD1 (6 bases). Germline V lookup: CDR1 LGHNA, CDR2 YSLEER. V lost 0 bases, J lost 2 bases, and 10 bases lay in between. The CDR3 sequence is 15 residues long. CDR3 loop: CASSQDGTRQETQYF. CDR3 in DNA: TGCGCCAGCAGCCAAGATGGGACAAGACAAGAGACCCAGTACTTC.

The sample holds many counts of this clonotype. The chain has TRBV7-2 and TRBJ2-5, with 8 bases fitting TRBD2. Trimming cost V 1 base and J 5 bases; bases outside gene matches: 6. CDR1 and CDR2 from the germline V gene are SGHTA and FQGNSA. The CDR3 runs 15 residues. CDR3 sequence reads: CASSLVSGSAETQYF. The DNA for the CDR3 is TGTGCCAGCAGCTTAGTAAGCGGGAGTGCGGAGACCCAGTACTTC.

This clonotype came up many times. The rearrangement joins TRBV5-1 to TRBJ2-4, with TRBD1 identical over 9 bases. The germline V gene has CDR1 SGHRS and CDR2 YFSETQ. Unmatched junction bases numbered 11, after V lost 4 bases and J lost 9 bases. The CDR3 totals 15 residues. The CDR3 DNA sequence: TGCGCCAGCAGCCCAACGACAGGGGGATCATCCATTCAGTACTTC. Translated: CASSPTTGGSSIQYF. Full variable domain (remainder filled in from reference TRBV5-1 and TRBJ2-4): KAGVTQTPRYLIKTRGQQVTLSCSPISGHRSVSWYQQTPGQGLQFLFEYFSETQRNKGNFPGRFSGRQFSNSRSEMNVSTLELGDSALYLCASSPTTGGSSIQYFGAGTRLSVL.

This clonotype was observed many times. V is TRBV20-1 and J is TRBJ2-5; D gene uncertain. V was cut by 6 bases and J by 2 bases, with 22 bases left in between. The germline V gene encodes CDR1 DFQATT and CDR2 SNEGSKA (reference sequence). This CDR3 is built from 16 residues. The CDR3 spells CSAANRPEPLQETQYF. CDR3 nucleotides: TGCAGTGCCGCCAACCGCCCGGAGCCCCTGCAAGAGACCCAGTACTTC.

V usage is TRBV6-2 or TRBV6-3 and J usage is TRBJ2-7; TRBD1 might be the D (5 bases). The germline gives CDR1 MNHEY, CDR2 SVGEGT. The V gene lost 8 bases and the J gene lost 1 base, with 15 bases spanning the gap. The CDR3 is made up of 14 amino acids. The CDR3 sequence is CASGKTATSYEQYF. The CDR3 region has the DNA TGTGCCAGCGGTAAGACAGCAACTTCCTACGAGCAGTACTTC.

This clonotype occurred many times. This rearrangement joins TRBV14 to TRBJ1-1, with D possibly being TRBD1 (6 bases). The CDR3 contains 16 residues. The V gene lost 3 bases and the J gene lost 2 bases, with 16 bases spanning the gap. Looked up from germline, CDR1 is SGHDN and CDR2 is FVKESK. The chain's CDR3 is CASSHLLRGSNTEAFF. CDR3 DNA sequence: TGTGCCAGCAGCCACCTATTGAGGGGGAGTAACACTGAAGCTTTCTTT.

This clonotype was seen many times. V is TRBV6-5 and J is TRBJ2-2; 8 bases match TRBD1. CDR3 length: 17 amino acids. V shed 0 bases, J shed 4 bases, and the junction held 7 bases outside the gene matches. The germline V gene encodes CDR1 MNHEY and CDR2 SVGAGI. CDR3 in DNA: TGTGCCAGCAGTTACTCGAGGACAGGGATGGGCACCGGGGAGCTGTTTTTT. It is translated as CASSYSRTGMGTGELFF.

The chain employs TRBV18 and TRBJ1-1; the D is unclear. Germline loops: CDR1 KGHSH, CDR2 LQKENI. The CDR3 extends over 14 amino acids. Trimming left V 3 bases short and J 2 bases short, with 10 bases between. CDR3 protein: CASSPTEINTEAFF. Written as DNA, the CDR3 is TGTGCCAGCTCACCTACAGAAATCAACACTGAAGCTTTCTTT.

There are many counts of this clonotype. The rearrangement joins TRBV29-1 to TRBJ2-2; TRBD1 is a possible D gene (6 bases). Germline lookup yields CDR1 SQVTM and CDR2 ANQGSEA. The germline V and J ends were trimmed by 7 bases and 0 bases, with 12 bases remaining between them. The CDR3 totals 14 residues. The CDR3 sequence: CSGRDTANTGELFF. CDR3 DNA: TGCAGCGGACGGGACACCGCGAACACCGGGGAGCTGTTTTTT.

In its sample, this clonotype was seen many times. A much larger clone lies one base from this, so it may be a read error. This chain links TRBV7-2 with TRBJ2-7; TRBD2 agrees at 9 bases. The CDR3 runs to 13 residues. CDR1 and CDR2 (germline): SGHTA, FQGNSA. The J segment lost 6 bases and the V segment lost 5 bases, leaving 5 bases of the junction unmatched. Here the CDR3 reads CASSHGTSSEQYF. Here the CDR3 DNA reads TGTGCCAGCAGCCATGGGACTAGCAGCGAGCAGTACTTC.

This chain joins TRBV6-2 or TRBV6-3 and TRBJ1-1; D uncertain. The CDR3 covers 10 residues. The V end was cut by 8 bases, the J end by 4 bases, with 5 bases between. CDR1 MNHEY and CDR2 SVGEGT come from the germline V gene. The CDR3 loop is CASFGTEAFF. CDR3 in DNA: TGTGCCAGCTTCGGCACTGAAGCTTTCTTT.

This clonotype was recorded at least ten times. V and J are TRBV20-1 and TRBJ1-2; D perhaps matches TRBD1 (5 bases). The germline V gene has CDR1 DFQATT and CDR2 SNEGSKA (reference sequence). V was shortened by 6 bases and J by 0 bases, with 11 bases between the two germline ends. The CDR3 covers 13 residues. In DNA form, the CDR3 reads TGCAGTGCGAGGGACGGAGCTAACTATGGCTACACCTTC. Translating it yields CSARDGANYGYTF.

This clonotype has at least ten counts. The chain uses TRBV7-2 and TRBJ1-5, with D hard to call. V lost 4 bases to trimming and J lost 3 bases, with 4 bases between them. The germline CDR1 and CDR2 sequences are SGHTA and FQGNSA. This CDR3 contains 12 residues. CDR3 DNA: TGTGCCAGCAGCTCGCACAATCAGCCCCAGCATTTT. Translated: CASSSHNQPQHF.

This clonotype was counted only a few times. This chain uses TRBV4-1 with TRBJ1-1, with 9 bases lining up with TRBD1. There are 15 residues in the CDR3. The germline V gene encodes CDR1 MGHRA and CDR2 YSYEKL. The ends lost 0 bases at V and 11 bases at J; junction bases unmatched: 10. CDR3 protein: CASSQDPGGQGRAFF. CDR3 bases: TGCGCCAGCAGCCAAGATCCCGGGGGACAGGGTCGCGCTTTCTTT.

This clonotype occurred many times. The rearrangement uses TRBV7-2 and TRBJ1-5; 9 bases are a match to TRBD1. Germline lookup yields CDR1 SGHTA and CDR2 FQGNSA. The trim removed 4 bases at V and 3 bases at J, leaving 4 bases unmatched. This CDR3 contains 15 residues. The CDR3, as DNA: TGTGCCAGCAGCTACCGGACAGGGGTCAATCAGCCCCAGCATTTT. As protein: CASSYRTGVNQPQHF.

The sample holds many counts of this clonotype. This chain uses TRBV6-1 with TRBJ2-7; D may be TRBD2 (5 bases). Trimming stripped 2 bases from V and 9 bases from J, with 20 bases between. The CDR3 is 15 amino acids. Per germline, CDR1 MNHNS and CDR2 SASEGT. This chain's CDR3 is CASSELSTRVNRQYF. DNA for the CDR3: TGTGCCAGCAGTGAACTTAGCACGCGGGTTAATAGGCAGTACTTC.

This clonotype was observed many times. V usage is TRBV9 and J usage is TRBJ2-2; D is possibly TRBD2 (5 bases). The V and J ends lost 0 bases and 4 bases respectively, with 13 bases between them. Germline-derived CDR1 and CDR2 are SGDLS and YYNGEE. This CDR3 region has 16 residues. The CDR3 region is CASSVAGLMSTGELFF. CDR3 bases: TGTGCCAGCAGCGTAGCCGGACTTATGAGCACCGGGGAGCTGTTTTTT.

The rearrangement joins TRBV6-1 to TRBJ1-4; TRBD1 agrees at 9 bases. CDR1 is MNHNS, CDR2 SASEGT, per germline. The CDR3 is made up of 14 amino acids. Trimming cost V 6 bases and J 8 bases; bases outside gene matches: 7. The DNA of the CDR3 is TGTGCCAGCAGGCGACAGGGGGGATACGAAAAACTGTTTTTT. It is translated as CASRRQGGYEKLFF.

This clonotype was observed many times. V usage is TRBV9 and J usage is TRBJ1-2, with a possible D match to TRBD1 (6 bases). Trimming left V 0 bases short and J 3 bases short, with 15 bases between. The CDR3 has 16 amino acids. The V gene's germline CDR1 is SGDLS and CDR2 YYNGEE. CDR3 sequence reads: CASSVEADGGDYGYTF. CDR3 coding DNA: TGTGCCAGCAGCGTAGAAGCCGACGGGGGCGACTATGGCTACACCTTC.